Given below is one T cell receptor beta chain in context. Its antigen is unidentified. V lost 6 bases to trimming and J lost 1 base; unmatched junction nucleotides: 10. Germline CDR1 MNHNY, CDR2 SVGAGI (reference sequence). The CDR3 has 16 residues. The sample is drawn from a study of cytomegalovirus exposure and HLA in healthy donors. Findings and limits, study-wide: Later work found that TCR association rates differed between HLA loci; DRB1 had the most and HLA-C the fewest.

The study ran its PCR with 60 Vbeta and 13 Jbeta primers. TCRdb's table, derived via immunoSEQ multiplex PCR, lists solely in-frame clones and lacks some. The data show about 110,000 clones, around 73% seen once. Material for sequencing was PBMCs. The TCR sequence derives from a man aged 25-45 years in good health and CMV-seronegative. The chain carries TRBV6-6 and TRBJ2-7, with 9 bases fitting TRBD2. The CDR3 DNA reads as TGTGCCAGCAGCCAAGTGGCTAGCGGGAATTCCTACGAGCAGTACTTC. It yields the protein CASSQVASGNSYEQYF.